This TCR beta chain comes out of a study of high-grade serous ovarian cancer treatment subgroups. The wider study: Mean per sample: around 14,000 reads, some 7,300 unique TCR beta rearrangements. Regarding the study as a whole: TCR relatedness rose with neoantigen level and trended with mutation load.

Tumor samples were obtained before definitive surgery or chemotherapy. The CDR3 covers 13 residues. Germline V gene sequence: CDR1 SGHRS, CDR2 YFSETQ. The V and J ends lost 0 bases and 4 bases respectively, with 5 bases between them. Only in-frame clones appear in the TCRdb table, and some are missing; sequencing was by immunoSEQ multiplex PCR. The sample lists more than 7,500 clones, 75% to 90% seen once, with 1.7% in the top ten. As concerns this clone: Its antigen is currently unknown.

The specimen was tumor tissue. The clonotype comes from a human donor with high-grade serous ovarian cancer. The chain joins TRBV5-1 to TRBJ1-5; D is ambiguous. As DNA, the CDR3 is TGCGCCAGCAGCTTGGACGGGAATCAGCCCCAGCATTTT. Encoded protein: CASSLDGNQPQHF. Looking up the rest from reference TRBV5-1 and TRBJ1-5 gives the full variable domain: KAGVTQTPRYLIKTRGQQVTLSCSPISGHRSVSWYQQTPGQGLQFLFEYFSETQRNKGNFPGRFSGRQFSNSRSEMNVSTLELGDSALYLCASSLDGNQPQHFGDGTRLSIL.